Below are 32 T cell receptor beta chains sequenced from a single sample in a study of T cell changes during pregnancy in multiple sclerosis. Method: immunoSEQ multiplex PCR; TCRdb's copy keeps in-frame clones and lacks some. The table includes just over 65,000 clones, about 90% detected once. The material was peripheral blood, obtained in the second trimester of pregnancy. Receptor source: a female donor with multiple sclerosis, enrolled in a pregnancy study.

The rearrangement uses TRBV18 and TRBJ2-7; D not certain. Trimming shortened V by 3 bases and J by 4 bases, and 7 bases separated the two germline ends. Germline CDR1 reads KGHSH; CDR2 reads LQKENI. The length of the CDR3 is 12 residues. The CDR3 sequence is CASSPTSYEQYF. In DNA form, the CDR3 reads TGTGCCAGCTCACCCACCAGTTACGAGCAGTACTTC.

The DNA of the CDR3 is TGTGCCAGTAGTATTCCGGGACTAGGCTCTGGGGCCAACGTCCTGACTTTC. Translated, it gives CASSIPGLGSGANVLTF. This rearrangement joins TRBV19 to TRBJ2-6; TRBD2 agrees at 8 bases. The CDR3 has 17 residues. Trimming removed 3 bases from V and 0 bases from J; junction bases left unmatched: 4. Germline V gene data show CDR1 as LNHDA and CDR2 as SQIVND (reference sequence).

The CDR3 region is CASRNRVRSPEGFQETQYF. The CDR3 DNA sequence: TGTGCCAGCAGAAACCGGGTGAGATCCCCTGAGGGCTTTCAAGAGACCCAGTACTTC. This chain links TRBV21-1 with TRBJ2-5; TRBD2 was called by the table and not checked on the DNA. TRBV21-1 has pseudogene status. The CDR3 has 19 amino acids.

This chain uses TRBV4-2 with TRBJ2-2, with D possibly TRBD1 on 6 matching bases. The germline V gene encodes CDR1 LGHNA and CDR2 YNFKEQ. V lost 0 bases to trimming and J lost 9 bases, with 14 bases between them. CDR3 size: 15 residues. In DNA form, the CDR3 reads TGTGCCAGCAGCCAAGAGGGGACGAGGGGGTGGGAGCTGTTTTTT. This codes for CASSQEGTRGWELFF.

This clone was seen just once. The chain combines TRBV18 with TRBJ2-1; D perhaps matches TRBD2 (7 bases). CDR1 and CDR2 from the germline V gene are KGHSH and LQKENI. The length of the CDR3 is 12 residues. Between the trimmed V and J ends, which lost 3 bases and 15 bases, there was a span of 15 bases. CDR3 region: CASSPEGGRTFF. For the CDR3, the DNA is TGTGCCAGCTCACCGGAGGGGGGGCGTACGTTCTTC.

The chain joins TRBV4-3 to TRBJ1-2, with D possibly being TRBD1 (5 bases). V lost 1 base to trimming and J lost 4 bases, with 10 bases between them. The length of the CDR3 is 14 residues. Germline V gene sequence: CDR1 LGHNA, CDR2 YSLEER. The CDR3 here is CASSQGAGSYGYTF. CDR3 nucleotides: TGCGCCAGCAGCCAAGGCGCAGGGTCCTATGGCTACACCTTC.

The rearrangement joins TRBV7-6 to TRBJ2-5, with D possibly TRBD1 on 5 matching bases. CDR1 is SGHVS, CDR2 FNYEAQ, per germline. This CDR3 comprises 15 residues. V was trimmed by 2 bases and J by 1 base, leaving 11 bases between them. The DNA for the CDR3 is TGTGCCAGCAGCTTATCTGGGGCCGCCCAAGAGACCCAGTACTTC. Its translation is CASSLSGAAQETQYF.

The chain carries TRBV5-8 and TRBJ2-1; 10 nucleotides agree with TRBD2. V shed 2 bases, J shed 9 bases, and the junction held 5 bases outside the gene matches. CDR3 size: 14 residues. Germline lookup yields CDR1 SGHTS and CDR2 YDEGEE. The DNA for the CDR3 is TGTGCCAGCAGCTTAGGCCTAGCGGGGGTTGAGCAGTTCTTC. Protein: CASSLGLAGVEQFF.

The chain uses TRBV7-6 and TRBJ1-1, with a tentative D call TRBD1 (5 bases). From germline, CDR1 is SGHVS and CDR2 FNYEAQ. V gave up 4 bases and J gave up 5 bases, with 8 bases separating them. The CDR3 extends over 12 amino acids. CDR3: CASSSGKTEAFF. The CDR3 region has the DNA TGTGCCAGCAGCTCAGGGAAAACTGAAGCTTTCTTT.

The chain has TRBV5-1 and TRBJ2-3; 12 bases align to TRBD2. V was pared by 7 bases and J by 5 bases, with 8 bases of the junction left unmatched. The germline V gene encodes CDR1 SGHRS and CDR2 YFSETQ. The CDR3 spans 15 residues. CDR3 DNA sequence: TGCGCCAGCGACGCTAGCGGGGGGGCGGGAGATACGCAGTATTTT. Translated: CASDASGGAGDTQYF.

The CDR3 DNA sequence: TGTGCCAGCAGTCATACAATGACTAGCGGGGGGGCAGATACGCAGTATTTT. Residues: CASSHTMTSGGADTQYF. The V gene is TRBV5-6, the J gene TRBJ2-3; 14 bases map to TRBD2. The J segment lost 4 bases and the V segment lost 5 bases, leaving 9 bases of the junction unmatched. CDR3 length: 17 amino acids. The germline gives CDR1 SGHDT, CDR2 YYEEEE.

The rearrangement links TRBV5-1 to TRBJ2-2; 11 bases are shared with TRBD1. CDR3 length: 14 residues. From germline, CDR1 is SGHRS and CDR2 YFSETQ. The ends lost 6 bases at V and 7 bases at J; junction bases unmatched: 5. The CDR3 region has the DNA TGCGCCAGCAAGGACAGGGGGCCCGGCGGGGAGCTGTTTTTT. Translating gives CASKDRGPGGELFF.

This rearrangement joins TRBV4-2 to TRBJ1-1; the match to TRBD1 covers 9 bases. Trimming took 3 bases from V and 4 from J; bases not matched to a gene: 6. The CDR3 loop spans 15 amino acids. Per the germline V gene, CDR1 is LGHNA and CDR2 is YNFKEQ. CDR3 amino acids: CASSHVQGAGTEAFF. In DNA, the CDR3 is TGTGCCAGCAGCCATGTACAGGGGGCAGGCACTGAAGCTTTCTTT.

The chain has TRBV9 and TRBJ1-3; TRBD1 agrees at 8 bases. The CDR3 totals 16 residues. J was trimmed by 7 bases and V by 3 bases; bases with no gene match: 12. Germline assignment: CDR1 SGDLS and CDR2 YYNGEE. The CDR3 sequence is CASSAPAGTGLNTIYF. CDR3 bases: TGTGCCAGCAGCGCCCCTGCCGGGACAGGTCTTAACACCATATATTTT.

In regard to this clone: Here the CDR3 omits its conserved ending phenylalanine or tryptophan, so a read error is the likely source. Because the CDR3's place on the DNA is in doubt, the DNA is left out and the CDR3 is given as listed by TCRdb. The chain couples TRBV23-1 to TRBJ2-7; the table's D call, TRBD2, has no DNA check behind it. TRBV23-1 has ORF status, its function being uncertain. Counting both end residues, the CDR3 totals 15 amino acids. Here the CDR3 reads CASSQSTGRRSRRTY.

This clone was found once. This rearrangement joins TRBV7-6 to TRBJ1-2; weak D call: TRBD1 (5 bases). Germline lookup yields CDR1 SGHVS and CDR2 FNYEAQ. V lost 0 bases, J lost 3 bases, and 14 bases lay in between. This CDR3 has 16 residues. The CDR3, as DNA: TGTGCCAGCAGCTTAGCCACCACCGGGACTCACTATGGCTACACCTTC. Amino acid sequence: CASSLATTGTHYGYTF.

CDR3 DNA sequence: TGTGCCAGCAGTTACGGAGCGATGAACACTGAAGCTTTCTTT. This translates into CASSYGAMNTEAFF. The chain carries TRBV6-5 and TRBJ1-1; D gene uncertain. CDR1 is MNHEY, CDR2 SVGAGI, per germline. V was cut by 2 bases and J by 0 bases, with 7 bases left in between. The CDR3 contains 14 residues.

CDR3 sequence reads: CASSLGPGQGDGYTF. The CDR3 nucleotides are TGTGCCAGCAGCTTAGGGCCGGGACAGGGTGATGGCTACACCTTC. This chain connects TRBV11-2 to TRBJ1-2; 9 bases agree with TRBD1. The length of the CDR3 is 15 residues. J lost 6 bases, V lost 1 base, and 6 bases had no gene match. Germline lookup yields CDR1 SGHAT and CDR2 FQNNGV.

The gene calls are TRBV9 and TRBJ2-1; 7 nucleotides agree with TRBD2. J lost 4 bases, V lost 1 base, and 2 bases had no gene match. The CDR3 spans 14 residues. Germline loops: CDR1 SGDLS, CDR2 YYNGEE. The CDR3 loop reads CASSVTGGYNEQFF. The CDR3 nucleotides read TGTGCCAGCAGCGTAACGGGGGGTTACAATGAGCAGTTCTTC.

The chain is built from TRBV7-2 and TRBJ1-2; possibly TRBD1 for D (6 bases). Germline CDR1 is SGHTA and CDR2 is FQGNSA. The V end was cut by 0 bases, the J end by 8 bases, with 16 bases between. The CDR3 length is 15 residues. CDR3 region: CASSLASQGNWGYTF. DNA for the CDR3: TGTGCCAGCAGCTTAGCGTCCCAGGGGAACTGGGGCTACACCTTC.

CDR3 coding DNA: TGTGCCAGTAGTCGTCCCGTGGACAGGGCCACATCCTATGGCTACACCTTC. Amino acids: CASSRPVDRATSYGYTF. V gene TRBV19 combines with J gene TRBJ1-2; 8 bases agree with TRBD1. The V gene end was trimmed by 5 bases and the J gene end by 4 bases; junction bases not matched to a gene: 15. The CDR3 is 17 residues long. Germline V lookup: CDR1 LNHDA, CDR2 SQIVND (reference sequence).

With respect to this clone: Other nucleotide sequences from this sample produce the same CDR3. This chain uses TRBV5-1 with TRBJ1-2; 9 bases map to TRBD1. CDR1 is SGHRS and CDR2 is YFSETQ in the germline V gene. The CDR3 extends over 14 amino acids. The V segment lost 1 base and the J segment 2 bases; nucleotides outside the gene matches: 0. In DNA form, the CDR3 reads TGCGCCAGCAGCTTGACAGGGGGCAACTATGGCTACACCTTC. It codes for CASSLTGGNYGYTF.

V and J are TRBV5-4 and TRBJ1-1; no reliable D call. From germline, CDR1 is SGHNT and CDR2 YYREEE (reference sequence). This CDR3 has 14 amino acids. V was clipped by 4 bases and J by 5 bases, with 15 bases between them. As DNA, the CDR3 is TGTGCCAGCAGCCTGCTAGTCGGTAATACTGAAGCTTTCTTT. This translates into CASSLLVGNTEAFF.

Here the CDR3 reads CASHRQGETNEKLFF. CDR3 sequence (DNA): TGTGCCAGCCACAGACAGGGGGAGACTAATGAAAAACTGTTTTTT. This rearrangement joins TRBV19 to TRBJ1-4; 9 bases match TRBD1. Losses at the gene ends were 9 bases for V and 2 bases for J; bases not matched to a gene: 7. CDR1 is LNHDA and CDR2 is SQIVND in the germline V gene (reference sequence). This CDR3 is built from 15 residues.

The chain links TRBV19 to TRBJ2-1; 8 bases match TRBD1. The germline gives CDR1 LNHDA, CDR2 SQIVND (reference sequence). Trimming cost V 3 bases and J 2 bases; bases outside gene matches: 3. The CDR3 consists of 15 residues. CDR3 protein: CASSMGQEPYNEQFF. Written as DNA, the CDR3 is TGTGCCAGTAGTATGGGACAGGAACCCTACAATGAGCAGTTCTTC.

The rearrangement uses TRBV6-5 and TRBJ2-7, with D possibly TRBD1 on 6 matching bases. Germline CDR1 is MNHEY and CDR2 is SVGAGI. Between the trimmed V and J ends, which lost 2 bases and 2 bases, there was a span of 13 bases. The CDR3 covers 15 residues. The CDR3 nucleotides read TGTGCCAGCAGTTACCTCCGGGACACCACCTACGAGCAGTACTTC. It encodes CASSYLRDTTYEQYF.

The V gene is TRBV9, the J gene TRBJ1-3, with a possible D match to TRBD1 (5 bases). Germline assignment: CDR1 SGDLS and CDR2 YYNGEE. This CDR3 has 18 residues. V lost 0 bases and J 0 bases, leaving 16 bases between the germline ends. CDR3 nucleotides: TGTGCCAGCAGCGTAGGTCCCCGGGCCAGGGACTCTGGAAACACCATATATTTT. This codes for CASSVGPRARDSGNTIYF.

The chain employs TRBV7-9 and TRBJ2-7; tentatively, D is TRBD1 (5 bases). The CDR3 has 14 residues. V was cut by 3 bases and J by 0 bases, with 9 bases left in between. Looked up from germline, CDR1 is SEHNR and CDR2 is FQNEAQ (reference sequence). The CDR3 spells CASSFRQSSYEQYF. CDR3 in DNA: TGTGCCAGCAGCTTCCGACAGAGCTCCTACGAGCAGTACTTC.

The chain recombines TRBV14 with TRBJ1-2; tentative D call: TRBD1 (5 bases). This CDR3 region has 14 residues. The germline CDR1 and CDR2 sequences are SGHDN and FVKESK. Between the trimmed V and J ends, which lost 3 bases and 3 bases, there was a span of 11 bases. CDR3 sequence: CASSHGGRDYGYTF. The CDR3 DNA reads TGTGCCAGCAGCCACGGGGGAAGGGACTATGGCTACACCTTC.

This clone occurred once. The genes are TRBV5-1 and TRBJ1-6; 7 bases map to TRBD1. Trimming took 3 bases from V and 8 from J; bases not matched to a gene: 2. This CDR3 is 13 amino acids long. Germline V lookup: CDR1 SGHRS, CDR2 YFSETQ. DNA for the CDR3: TGCGCCAGCAGCTGGGACAGAGATTCACCCCTCCACTTT. This gives the protein CASSWDRDSPLHF.

J is TRBJ2-1 and V is TRBV30; D is ambiguous. From germline, CDR1 is GTSNPN and CDR2 SVGIG (reference sequence). V was shortened by 0 bases and J by 0 bases, with 12 bases between the two germline ends. The CDR3 length is 16 residues. The CDR3 DNA is TGTGCCTGGAGTGTACCCCCGTCGAGCTCCTACAATGAGCAGTTCTTC. Amino acids: CAWSVPPSSSYNEQFF.

This chain connects TRBV9 to TRBJ1-2; no clear D gene. Trimming shortened V by 4 bases and J by 4 bases, and 17 bases separated the two germline ends. The CDR3 is 15 residues long. Germline V gene lookup returns CDR1 SGDLS and CDR2 YYNGEE. CDR3 in DNA: TGTGCCAGCAGCCCGGAGCAGAAACTAAGCTATGGCTACACCTTC. Translated: CASSPEQKLSYGYTF.